Here is one T cell receptor (beta chain) with its context. As part of library construction, unique molecular identifiers were attached to individual cDNA molecules. A single record per CDR3 protein comes from TCRdb applying MiXCR to the 5' RACE reads. The sample records tens of thousands of distinct CDR3 sequences, more than 7% being singletons. This record comes from a study of early T cells in non-severe SARS-CoV-2 infection. Germline CDR1 is SGHTA and CDR2 is FQGTGA. V was clipped by 4 bases and J by 5 bases; unmatched bases: 13. The CDR3 spans 16 residues. The sequence was collected from an adult who was a healthcare worker with PCR-confirmed SARS-CoV-2 infection or an uninfected control (not recorded which). The genes are TRBV7-3 and TRBJ2-5; 7 positions agree with TRBD2. The specimen was whole blood. The CDR3: CASSYSPGTNGETQYF. As DNA, the CDR3 is TGTGCCAGCAGCTACAGCCCCGGGACTAATGGGGAGACCCAGTACTTC.